This T cell receptor beta chain was sequenced during a study of T cell responses to AZD1222 COVID-19 vaccine (dated by TCRdb to about 2021). A note on the overall study: AZD1222 recipients whose second dose came at about 4 weeks and those whose second dose came at about 12 weeks were combined into one group, since spike-specific TCR depth and breadth did not differ between the two schedules. A total of just over 230 trial participants underwent TCR sequencing, of whom 207 received two doses of AZD1222 and about 25 received two doses of the MenACWY control vaccine. Trial participants were enrolled into age subgroups of 18-55, 56-69 and 70-plus years, which contained around 150, 28 and 57 TCR-sequenced participants, respectively. The full study reports these points: Nearly half of unique spike-specific TCRs reportedly recognized epitopes outside regions mutated in the B.1.351 and B.1.1.7 variants. The vaccine-associated CD4 TCRs covered the entire spike protein, and the dominant responses fell in regions 160-218 and 743-854. Participants were mostly white British and included more females than males, and it was suggested by the authors that clonal diversity may have been underestimated. Conclusions about previously exposed vaccinees are limited because only 5 or 6 AZD1222 recipients were SARS-CoV-2 seropositive at baseline. In the small 56-69-year group, the increase in depth fell short of significance, most likely because of low power. Because no day 14 peak-response samples were available, the repertoires could be characterized only after the peak T cell response. Spike-specific TCR breadth and depth rose significantly after two AZD1222 doses compared with day 0 and with MenACWY recipients.

The CDR3 regions of human TCRbeta chains were analyzed by immunosequencing. In the original analysis: TCRs in the repertoires were compared against a reference library of SARS-CoV-2-specific TCRs that had been generated with the MIRA antigen-specificity platform. Breadth was defined as the fraction of unique TCRs that were SARS-CoV-2-associated. Depth was defined as the fraction of total T cells that were SARS-CoV-2-associated. Each spike-specific TCR was assigned to its reactive spike region and to a CD4 or CD8 class using the MIRA data. Log10-transformed breadth and depth values were compared by one-way ANOVA with Sidak's multiple comparisons tests. Sourced from immuneACCESS, this table was stored by TCRdb with only in-frame sequences that have V and J called. A share of the clones is absent; for the studies checked, an unresolved V gene accounts for under half, and the remainder has no known explanation. Clonal size and the V and J genes are those of that table, whereas D and trimming came from the DNA. The table for this sample lists about 97,000 clones; approximately 90% of them were counted only once. The ten most abundant clones make up roughly 2.8% of the sample.

The CDR3, cysteine through phenylalanine, is 16 amino acids long. Only CDR3 DNA remains: 48 bases, in frame from the first base. In the germline V gene (reference sequence), CDR1 corresponds to GTSNPN and CDR2 to SVGIG. Germline trimming amounts to 5 bases on V and 2 bases on J, with 13 as the count of junction bases outside the gene matches. The time point label, as the study defines it: baseline before first vaccination. Vaccinee samples were obtained from the UK trials COV001 and COV002, which included a single-blind randomized controlled phase 2/3 trial of AZD1222 (ChAdOx1 nCoV-19) in healthy adults. For TCRbeta chain sequencing, PBMC samples from trial participants were taken at day 0 and at day 28 after the second dose. In its sample, this clone was seen a few times. Its antigen remains undetermined. Per-base qualities were not stored, and no clone one base away is much larger.

The chain uses TRBV30 and TRBJ1-2, with 8 bases aligning to TRBD1. This clonotype was obtained from an adult in good health. Sequencing used peripheral blood, obtained on day 0 of AZD1222 vaccination. The encoded CDR3 is CAWGGTGGGLNYGYTF. In nucleotide form, the sequence is TGTGCCTGGGGCGGGACAGGCGGCGGCTTAAACTATGGCTACACCTTC. The CDR3, completed at both ends by the reference TRBV30 and TRBJ1-2 genes, gives the full variable domain SQTIHQWPATLVQPVGSPLSLECTVEGTSNPNLYWYRQAAGRGLQLLFYSVGIGQISSEVPQNLSASRPQDRQFILSSKKLLLSDSGFYLCAWGGTGGGLNYGYTFGSGTRLTVV.